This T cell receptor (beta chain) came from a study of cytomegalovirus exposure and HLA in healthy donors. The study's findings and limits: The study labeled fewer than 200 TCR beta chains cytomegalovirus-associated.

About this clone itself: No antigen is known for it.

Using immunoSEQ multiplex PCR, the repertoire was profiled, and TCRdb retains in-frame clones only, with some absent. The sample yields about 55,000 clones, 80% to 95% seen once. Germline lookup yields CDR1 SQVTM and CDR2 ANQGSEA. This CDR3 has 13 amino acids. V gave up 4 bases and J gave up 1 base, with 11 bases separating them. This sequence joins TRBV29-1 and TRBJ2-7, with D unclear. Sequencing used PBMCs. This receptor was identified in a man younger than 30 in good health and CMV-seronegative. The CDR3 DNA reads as TGCAGCGTTGTTCTTCCAGGTTCCTACGAGCAGTACTTC. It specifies CSVVLPGSYEQYF.